The subject of this entry is one T cell receptor (beta chain). What antigen it recognizes has not been identified. Nothing much larger sits one base from this clone, and base qualities are not available. This specimen belongs to a study of blood T cell repertoires in COVID-19 (dated by TCRdb to the early 2020s). In the study overall: Samples from collaborators originated in the United States, Italy and Spain and spanned both the acute and convalescent phases of COVID-19. The material from the prospective study consisted of cDNA or gDNA derived from T cells, B-cell-depleted T cells, or PBMCs. The dataset comprised deeply sampled blood TCRbeta repertoires from subjects exposed to, actively infected with, or recovered from COVID-19. The repertoires were made available in a free public database intended to serve as a resource for research on the immune response to SARS-CoV-2. Samples came from the ongoing ImmuneRACE study (first 160 participants) plus 1,254 subjects from 6 global collaborators. Nearly every sample came with metadata listing a de-identified subject ID, COVID-19 status, age in years and sex. Where available, HLA class I and class II types were obtained from metadata supplied by the sample provider rather than from assay-based typing.

Results the study describes overall, beyond this receptor: The amount of clinical and demographic metadata varied by source and participant and was provided uncurated.

V is cut by 2 bases and J by 3 bases, and the space between the germline ends is 6 bases. Spanning cysteine to phenylalanine, the CDR3 consists of 13 amino acids. CDR3 DNA only is kept here, 39 bases in frame from base 1. Via the germline V gene (reference sequence), CDR1 is MNHEY and CDR2 SMNVEV. A second Seattle source provided samples from volunteer blood donors who had recovered from COVID-19. The collaborating institutions used their own protocols to collect whole blood in K2EDTA tubes. For TCRbeta analysis, collaborators shipped samples in one of three forms: frozen whole blood, isolated PBMCs, or DNA extracted from either of those sample types. TCRbeta CDR3 regions were amplified from genomic DNA using the immunoSEQ Assay, a bias-controlled multiplex PCR. Per the original workflow: Nucleated cell counts per sample were estimated from amplification of reference gene primers within the assay. Sequence reads were collapsed and filtered to measure the absolute abundance of every unique TCRbeta CDR3 rearrangement. For each sample, productive Simpson clonality was calculated as the square root of Simpson's diversity index across productive rearrangements. TCRdb limited this immuneACCESS table to in-frame rearrangements with V and J called. A share of clones is missing; checked studies link under half to unresolved V genes, and the rest is unexplained. The DNA gave D and trimming, while V, J and clone size come from that table. The sample table contains 190,000 or so clones; only one count was recorded for 85% to 90% of them. The ten largest clones take up approximately 6.2% of the sample.

This TCR came from a man in his sixties who had recovered from COVID-19. Sequencing was done on a sample of peripheral blood. The chain uses TRBV27 and TRBJ2-3, with an unclear D gene assignment. The CDR3 here reads CASSLKETDTQYF. The nucleotide sequence is TGTGCCAGCAGTTTAAAGGAGACAGATACGCAGTATTTT.